This TCR beta chain was recorded in a study of cytomegalovirus exposure and HLA in healthy donors. Trimming pared 2 bases from V and 3 bases from J, leaving 8 bases between. Germline V CDR1 and CDR2: GTSNPN, SVGIG (reference sequence). The CDR3 totals 13 residues. Worth noting for this clone: Its antigen is not identified.

PCR amplification relied on 60 Vbeta primers (plus 13 Jbeta primers). Sequencing was performed with immunoSEQ multiplex PCR; in TCRdb, only in-frame clones are kept and a portion is missing. The data contain approximately 170,000 clones, around four fifths of them singletons. Overall study results and limits: The productive fraction for most TCR beta V segments was about 87% or about 30% in an earlier analysis. The study labeled more than 150 TCR beta chains cytomegalovirus-associated. The analysis excluded some indistinguishable V segments, including TRBV6-2 and TRBV6-3. A later analysis linked about 17,000 TCR beta sequences to HLA alleles at 0.05 false discovery rate.

Sequencing was done on a sample of PBMCs. The TCR comes from a female donor in good health and CMV-seronegative. V is TRBV30 and J is TRBJ1-5; D call uncertain. The CDR3 bases are TGTGCCTGGAGTCCAGGAACCAATCAGCCCCAGCATTTT. This sequence encodes CAWSPGTNQPQHF.